This TCR beta chain came from a study of T cell changes during pregnancy in multiple sclerosis. Trimming took 4 bases from V and 4 from J, leaving 19 bases between them. Germline lookup yields CDR1 LGHNA and CDR2 YSLEER. The CDR3 has 16 residues. Profiled with immunoSEQ multiplex PCR; TCRdb holds only in-frame clones, not every one. The sample lists around 49,000 clones; around 91% were seen once. Sequencing was performed on peripheral blood, taken after pregnancy. This clonotype originated in a female donor in good health, enrolled as a control in a pregnancy study. The chain combines TRBV4-3 with TRBJ1-2, with D possibly matching TRBD1 (6 bases). The CDR3 sequence: CASSPTTGLSGYGYTF. In nucleotides, the CDR3 is TGCGCCAGCAGCCCGACCACAGGGTTATCGGGCTATGGCTACACCTTC.